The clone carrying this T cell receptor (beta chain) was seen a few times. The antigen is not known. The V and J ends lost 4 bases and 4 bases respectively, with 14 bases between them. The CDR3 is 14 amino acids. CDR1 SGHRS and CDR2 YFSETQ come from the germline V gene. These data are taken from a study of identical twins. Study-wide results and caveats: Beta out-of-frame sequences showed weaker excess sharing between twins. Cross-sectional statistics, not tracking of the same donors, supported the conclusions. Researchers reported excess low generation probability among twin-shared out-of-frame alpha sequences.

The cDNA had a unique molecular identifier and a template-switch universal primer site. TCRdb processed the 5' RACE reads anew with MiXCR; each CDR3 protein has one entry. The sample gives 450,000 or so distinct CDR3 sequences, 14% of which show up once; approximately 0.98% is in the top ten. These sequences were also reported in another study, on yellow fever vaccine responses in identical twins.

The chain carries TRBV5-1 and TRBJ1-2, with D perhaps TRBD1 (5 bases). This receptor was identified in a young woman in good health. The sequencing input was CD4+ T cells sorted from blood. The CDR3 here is CASSTLQDGYGYTF. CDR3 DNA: TGCGCCAGCAGCACCCTACAGGACGGCTATGGCTACACCTTC.